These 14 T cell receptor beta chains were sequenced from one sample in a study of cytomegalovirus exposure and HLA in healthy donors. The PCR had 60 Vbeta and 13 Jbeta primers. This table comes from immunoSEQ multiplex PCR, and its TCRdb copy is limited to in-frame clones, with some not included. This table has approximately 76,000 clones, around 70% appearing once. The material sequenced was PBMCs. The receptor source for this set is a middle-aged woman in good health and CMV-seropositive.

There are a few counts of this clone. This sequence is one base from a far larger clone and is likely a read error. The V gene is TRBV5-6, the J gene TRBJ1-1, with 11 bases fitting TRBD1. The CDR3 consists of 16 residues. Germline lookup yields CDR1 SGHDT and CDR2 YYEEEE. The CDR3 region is CASSLFGTGGNTVAFF. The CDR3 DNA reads TGTGCCAGCAGCTTGTTCGGGACAGGGGGTAACACTGTAGCTTTCTTT.

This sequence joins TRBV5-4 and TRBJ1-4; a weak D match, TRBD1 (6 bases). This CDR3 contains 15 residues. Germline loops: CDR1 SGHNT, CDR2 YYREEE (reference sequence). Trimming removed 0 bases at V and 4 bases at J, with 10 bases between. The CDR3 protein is CASSLAGQINEKLFF. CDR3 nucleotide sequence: TGTGCCAGCAGCTTGGCCGGACAGATTAATGAAAAACTGTTTTTT. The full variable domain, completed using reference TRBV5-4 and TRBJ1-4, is ETGVTQSPTHLIKTRGQQVTLRCSSQSGHNTVSWYQQALGQGPQFIFQYYREEENGRGNFPPRFSGLQFPNYSSELNVNALELDDSALYLCASSLAGQINEKLFFGSGTQLSVL.

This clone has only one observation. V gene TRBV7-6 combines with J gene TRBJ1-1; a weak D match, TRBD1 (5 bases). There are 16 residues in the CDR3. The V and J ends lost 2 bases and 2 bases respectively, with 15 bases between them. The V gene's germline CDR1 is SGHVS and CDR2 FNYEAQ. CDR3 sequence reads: CASSLPTGVVNTEAFF. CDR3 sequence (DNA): TGTGCCAGCAGCTTACCCACAGGCGTCGTTAACACTGAAGCTTTCTTT. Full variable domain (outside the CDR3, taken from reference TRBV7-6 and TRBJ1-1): GAGVSQSPRYKVTKRGQDVALRCDPISGHVSLYWYRQALGQGPEFLTYFNYEAQQDKSGLPNDRFSAERPEGSISTLTIQRTEQRDSAMYRCASSLPTGVVNTEAFFGQGTRLTVV.

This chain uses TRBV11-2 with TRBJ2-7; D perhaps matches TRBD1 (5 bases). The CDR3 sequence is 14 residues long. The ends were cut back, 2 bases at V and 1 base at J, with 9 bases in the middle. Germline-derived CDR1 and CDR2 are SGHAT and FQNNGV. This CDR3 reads CASSLSGLSYEQYF. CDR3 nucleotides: TGTGCCAGCAGCTTATCAGGGCTATCCTACGAGCAGTACTTC. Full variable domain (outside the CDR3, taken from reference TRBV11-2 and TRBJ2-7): EAGVAQSPRYKIIEKRQSVAFWCNPISGHATLYWYQQILGQGPKLLIQFQNNGVVDDSQLPKDRFSAERLKGVDSTLKIQPAKLEDSAVYLCASSLSGLSYEQYFGPGTRLTVT.

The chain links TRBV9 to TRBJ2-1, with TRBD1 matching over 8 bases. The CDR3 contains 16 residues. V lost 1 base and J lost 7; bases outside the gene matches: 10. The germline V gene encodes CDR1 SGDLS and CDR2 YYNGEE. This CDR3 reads CASSVTPLNRGNEQFF. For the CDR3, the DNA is TGTGCCAGCAGCGTAACACCGTTAAACAGGGGGAATGAGCAGTTCTTC.

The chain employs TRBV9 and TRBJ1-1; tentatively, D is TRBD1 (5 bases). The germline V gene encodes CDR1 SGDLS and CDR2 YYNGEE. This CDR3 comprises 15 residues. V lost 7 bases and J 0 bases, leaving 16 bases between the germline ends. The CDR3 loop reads CASGGGVLMNTEAFF. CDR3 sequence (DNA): TGTGCCAGCGGCGGGGGGGTACTTATGAACACTGAAGCTTTCTTT.

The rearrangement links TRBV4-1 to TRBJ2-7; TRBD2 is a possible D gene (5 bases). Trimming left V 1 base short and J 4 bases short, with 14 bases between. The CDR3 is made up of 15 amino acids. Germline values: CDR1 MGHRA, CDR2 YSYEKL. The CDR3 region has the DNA TGCGCCAGCAGCCAAGCCCCCGGGGTCGGGTACGAGCAGTACTTC. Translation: CASSQAPGVGYEQYF.

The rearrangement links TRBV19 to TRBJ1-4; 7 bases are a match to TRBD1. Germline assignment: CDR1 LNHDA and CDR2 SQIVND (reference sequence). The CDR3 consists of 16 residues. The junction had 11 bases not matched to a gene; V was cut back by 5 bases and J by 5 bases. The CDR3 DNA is TGTGCCAGTAGTTCCCGCGGACAGGCCTTAAATGAAAAACTGTTTTTT. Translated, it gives CASSSRGQALNEKLFF.

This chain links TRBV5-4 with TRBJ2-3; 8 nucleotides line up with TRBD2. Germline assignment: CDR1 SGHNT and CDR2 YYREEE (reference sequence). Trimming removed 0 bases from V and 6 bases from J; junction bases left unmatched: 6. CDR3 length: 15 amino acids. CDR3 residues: CASSLGLAPGDTQYF. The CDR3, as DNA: TGTGCCAGCAGCTTGGGACTAGCGCCAGGGGATACGCAGTATTTT.

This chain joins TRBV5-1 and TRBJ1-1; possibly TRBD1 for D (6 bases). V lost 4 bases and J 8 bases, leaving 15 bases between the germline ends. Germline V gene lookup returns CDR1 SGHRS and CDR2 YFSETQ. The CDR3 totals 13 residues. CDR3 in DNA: TGCGCCAGCAGCGTAGATTCCGACAGGGAAGCTTTCTTT. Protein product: CASSVDSDREAFF.

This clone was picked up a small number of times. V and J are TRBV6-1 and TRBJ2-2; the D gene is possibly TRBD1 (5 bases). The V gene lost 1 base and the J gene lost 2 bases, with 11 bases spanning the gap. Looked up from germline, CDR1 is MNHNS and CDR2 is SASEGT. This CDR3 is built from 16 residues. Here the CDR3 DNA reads TGTGCCAGCAGTGAAGTAACATGGACAAACACCGGGGAGCTGTTTTTT. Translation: CASSEVTWTNTGELFF.

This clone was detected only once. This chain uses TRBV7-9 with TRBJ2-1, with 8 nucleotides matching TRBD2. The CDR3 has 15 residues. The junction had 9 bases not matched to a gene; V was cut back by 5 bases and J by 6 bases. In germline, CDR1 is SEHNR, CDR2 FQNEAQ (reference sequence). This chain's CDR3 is CASSPSPGGINEQFF. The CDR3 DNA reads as TGTGCCAGCAGCCCCTCTCCGGGAGGGATCAATGAGCAGTTCTTC.

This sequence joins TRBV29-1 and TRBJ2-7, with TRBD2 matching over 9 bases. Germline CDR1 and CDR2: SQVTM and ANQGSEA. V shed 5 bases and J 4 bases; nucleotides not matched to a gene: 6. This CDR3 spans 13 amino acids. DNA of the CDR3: TGCAGCGTTTTACTAGCGGGCATTTACGAGCAGTACTTC. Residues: CSVLLAGIYEQYF.

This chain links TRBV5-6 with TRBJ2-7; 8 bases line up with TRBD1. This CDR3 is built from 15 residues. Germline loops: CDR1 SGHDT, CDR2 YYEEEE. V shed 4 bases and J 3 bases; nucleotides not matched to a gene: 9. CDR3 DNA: TGTGCCAGCAGCAAACCGGGACAGGAGAACTACGAGCAGTACTTC. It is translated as CASSKPGQENYEQYF. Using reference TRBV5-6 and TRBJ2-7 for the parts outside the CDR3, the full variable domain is DAGVTQSPTHLIKTRGQQVTLRCSPKSGHDTVSWYQQALGQGPQFIFQYYEEEERQRGNFPDRFSGHQFPNYSSELNVNALLLGDSALYLCASSKPGQENYEQYFGPGTRLTVT.